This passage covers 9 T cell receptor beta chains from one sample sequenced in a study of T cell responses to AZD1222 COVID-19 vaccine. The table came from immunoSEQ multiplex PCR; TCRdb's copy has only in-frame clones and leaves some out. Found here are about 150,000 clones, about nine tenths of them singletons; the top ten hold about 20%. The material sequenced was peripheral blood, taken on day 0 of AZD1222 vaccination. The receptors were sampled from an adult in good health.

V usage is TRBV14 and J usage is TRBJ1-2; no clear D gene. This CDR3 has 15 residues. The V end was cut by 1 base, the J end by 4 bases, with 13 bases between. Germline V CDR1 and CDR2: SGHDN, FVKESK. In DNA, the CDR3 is TGTGCCAGCAGCCAAGGTAACAGCCAACGCTATGGCTACACCTTC. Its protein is CASSQGNSQRYGYTF.

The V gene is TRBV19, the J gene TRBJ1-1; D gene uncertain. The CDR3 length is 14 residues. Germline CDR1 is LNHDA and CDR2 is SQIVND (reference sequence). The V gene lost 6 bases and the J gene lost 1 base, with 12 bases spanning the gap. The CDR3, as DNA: TGTGCCAGTAGGGCCGAGACACCGAACACTGAAGCTTTCTTT. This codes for CASRAETPNTEAFF.

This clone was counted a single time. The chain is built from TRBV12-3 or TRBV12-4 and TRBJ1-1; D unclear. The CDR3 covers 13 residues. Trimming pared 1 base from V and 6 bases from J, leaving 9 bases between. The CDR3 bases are TGTGCCAGCAGTTTAGTCCCGCGCTCTGAAGCTTTCTTT. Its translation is CASSLVPRSEAFF.

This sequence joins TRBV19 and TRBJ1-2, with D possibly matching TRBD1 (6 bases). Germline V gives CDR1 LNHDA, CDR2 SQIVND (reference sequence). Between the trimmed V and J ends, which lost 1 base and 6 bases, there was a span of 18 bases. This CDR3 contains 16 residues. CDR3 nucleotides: TGTGCCAGTAGTATAGGTGGCAGGGGCCGATACAATGGCTACACCTTC. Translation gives CASSIGGRGRYNGYTF.

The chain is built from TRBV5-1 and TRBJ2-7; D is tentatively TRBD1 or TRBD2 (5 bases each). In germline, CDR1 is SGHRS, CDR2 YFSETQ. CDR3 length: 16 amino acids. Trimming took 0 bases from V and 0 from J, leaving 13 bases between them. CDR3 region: CASSLGGTGSSYEQYF. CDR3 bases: TGCGCCAGCAGCTTGGGGGGGACGGGAAGCTCCTACGAGCAGTACTTC.

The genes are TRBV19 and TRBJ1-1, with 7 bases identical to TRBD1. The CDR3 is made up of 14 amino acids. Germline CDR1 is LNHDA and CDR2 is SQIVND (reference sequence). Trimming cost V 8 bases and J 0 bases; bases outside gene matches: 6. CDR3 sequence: CASAGGSVNTEAFF. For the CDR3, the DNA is TGTGCCAGTGCAGGGGGGTCGGTGAACACTGAAGCTTTCTTT.

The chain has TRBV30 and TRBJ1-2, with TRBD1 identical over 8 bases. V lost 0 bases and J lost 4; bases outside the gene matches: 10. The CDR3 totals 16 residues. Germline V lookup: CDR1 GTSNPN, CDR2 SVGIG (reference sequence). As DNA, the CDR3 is TGTGCCTGGAGTGTACGGGGGGGACAGGCGCCCTATGGCTACACCTTC. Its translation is CAWSVRGGQAPYGYTF.

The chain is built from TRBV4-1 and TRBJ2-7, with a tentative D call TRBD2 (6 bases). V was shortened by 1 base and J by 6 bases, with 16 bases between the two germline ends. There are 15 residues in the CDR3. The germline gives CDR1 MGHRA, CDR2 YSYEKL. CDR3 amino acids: CASSQAVAGLGEQYF. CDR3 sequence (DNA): TGCGCCAGCAGCCAAGCGGTGGCGGGACTGGGCGAGCAGTACTTC.

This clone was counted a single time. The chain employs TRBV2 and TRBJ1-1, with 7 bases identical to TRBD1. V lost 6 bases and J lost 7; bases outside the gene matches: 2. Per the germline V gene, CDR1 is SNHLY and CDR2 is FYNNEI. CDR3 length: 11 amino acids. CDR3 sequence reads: CASRQGIEAFF. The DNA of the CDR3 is TGTGCCAGCAGACAGGGGATTGAAGCTTTCTTT.